This T cell receptor (beta chain) was profiled in a study of a mutant IDH1 vaccine in newly diagnosed glioma. Study-level background: Patients got their first vaccination 4-6 weeks after radiotherapy alone, or with temozolomide cycles. Treated individuals were roughly 62% male and approximately 38% female, averaging roughly 39 years of age.

The table came from immunoSEQ multiplex PCR; TCRdb's copy has only in-frame clones and leaves some out. The table has around 50,000 clones, approximately 84% seen once; the top ten hold approximately 4.6%. Time point meaning: week 47, end of study. Each vaccine dose was 300 ug of mutant IDH1 20-mer peptide, with topical imiquimod. Donors had new WHO grade 3 or 4 IDH1-mutant, ATRX-lost astrocytomas. About this clone itself: Its matching antigen is unknown.

The V segment lost 0 bases and the J segment 2 bases; nucleotides outside the gene matches: 17. There are 20 residues in the CDR3. Per the germline V gene, CDR1 is SGHRS and CDR2 is YFSETQ. Overall study findings and caveats: Immune responses induced by the vaccine were seen in 93.3% of patients, spanning multiple MHC alleles.

Material: PBMCs, obtained from a glioma patient whose treatment included an IDH1 peptide vaccine. This receptor was obtained from a woman aged 25-40 years with glioma. Some clones in this sample may be carry-over from other donors' samples. The J gene is TRBJ2-7, the V gene TRBV5-1; 10 bases match TRBD1. The CDR3 bases are TGCGCCAGCAGCTTGGAACAGACAGGGGGCAGGAGCGGGAGACCCTACGAGCAGTACTTC. It is translated as CASSLEQTGGRSGRPYEQYF.